The present entry profiles one T cell receptor (beta chain) with its context. It lacks a known antigen. Base qualities are not recorded, but no much larger clone differs from it by a single base. This entry is derived from a study of T cell repertoires in aging, cancer and after chemotherapy (dated by TCRdb to between 2018 and 2020). Regarding the study in general: The donors fell into six age groups ranging from 30 or younger to 70 or older, and each group had at least three individuals. Healthy donor control TCR repertoires were recorded over several months to years and showed clear clonal overlap across re-sampling. The full dataset contained several million TCR reads. Peripheral blood TCR beta repertoires from healthy donors and cancer patients were profiled to examine immunoaging and T cell reconstitution after chemotherapy. Alongside 95 healthy donors serving as a reference group, the cohort included approximately 220 cancer patients, of whom 90 to 94 had hematological cancers and 110 to 140 had solid cancers. Points the paper makes about the study in general: In both cancer cohorts, median generation probability rose over the chemotherapy interval, which suggests that the repertoire was reconstituted through rebound thymic output. In healthy donors, the decline in TCR diversity with age was mainly due to loss of richness, whereas in cancer patients loss of evenness also played a role. According to the authors, the repertoire data do not allow conclusions to be drawn about immunological memory after chemotherapy. Compared with age-matched healthy donors, untreated patients with hematological or solid cancers had significantly lower TCR diversity and higher clonality in blood.

Instead of sorted cells or RNA, genomic DNA extracted from peripheral blood served as the source for amplifying TCR beta rearrangements. Rearranged TRB sequences spanning V, D and J segments were amplified in a multiplex touch-down PCR with a mixed TRB-A/B primer pool. Two consecutive PCR reactions with Phusion HS II polymerase added Illumina adapters and sample indices to the amplicons. The amplicons were purified from gel with the NucleoSpin Gel and PCR Clean-up kit and then assessed with Qubit and an Agilent 2100 Bioanalyzer. Libraries were sequenced on an Illumina MiSeq using 600-cycle, single-indexed, paired-end runs. The authors' analysis ran thus. Processing of the TRB sequences was carried out with MiXCR versions 2.12 and 3.0.5. Each unique CDR3 nucleotide sequence was counted as one clone, and only productive sequences with at least two reads were retained. The repertoire metrics were Shannon diversity, evenness, clonality (defined as one minus evenness), and alpha-parameterized diversity profiles covering alpha 0 to 5. Generation probabilities of clones in paired pre- and post-chemotherapy samples were computed with the IGoR algorithm. The public reads were reprocessed in TCRdb via fastp at Q25 and MiXCR, keeping in-frame beta chains. Under each unique CDR3 protein, matching rows form one entry showing the most common genes and DNA. These V and J calls rely on TCRdb rather than the paper's analysis. The sample includes some 9,200 distinct CDR3 sequences, with nearly 55% observed a single time. The ten largest clones take up around 20% of the sample.

Sequenced material: blood. This sequence originates from a human donor in good health.

The DNA is TGTGCCAGCAGCCTCTCCCCCACCGGGGAGCTGTTTTTT. Its translation reads: CASSLSPTGELFF. The rearrangement combines TRBV12-3 or TRBV12-4 with TRBJ2-2; no confident D gene assignment can be made. Counted from cysteine to phenylalanine, this CDR3 has 13 amino acids. Left in the record is the CDR3 DNA by itself, 39 bases read in frame from the first base. V and J are truncated by 6 bases and 4 bases respectively, leaving an intervening sequence of 9 bases.